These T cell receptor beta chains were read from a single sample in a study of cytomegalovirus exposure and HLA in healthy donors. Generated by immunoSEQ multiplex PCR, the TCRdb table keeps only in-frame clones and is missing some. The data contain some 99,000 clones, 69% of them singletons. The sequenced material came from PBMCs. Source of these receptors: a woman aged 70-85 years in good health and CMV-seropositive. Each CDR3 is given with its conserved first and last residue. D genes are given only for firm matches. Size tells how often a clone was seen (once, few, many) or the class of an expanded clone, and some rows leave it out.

CDR3aa: CASSWTGDTEAFF
CDR3nt: TGTGCCAGCAGCTGGACAGGGGACACTGAAGCTTTCTTT
abundance: -
d_gene: TRBD1
v_gene: TRBV7-9
j_gene: TRBJ1-1

CDR3aa: CASRRQETNTEAFF
CDR3nt: TGTGCCAGCCGGAGGCAGGAGACGAACACTGAAGCTTTCTTT
abundance: -
d_gene: -
v_gene: TRBV19
j_gene: TRBJ1-1

CDR3aa: CAWRPTGPGELFF
CDR3nt: TGTGCCTGGAGGCCAACAGGGCCCGGGGAGCTGTTTTTT
abundance: few
d_gene: -
v_gene: TRBV30
j_gene: TRBJ2-2

CDR3aa: CAWSPGSGSYTF
CDR3nt: TGTGCCTGGAGTCCGGGATCGGGCTCCTACACCTTC
abundance: -
d_gene: -
v_gene: TRBV30
j_gene: TRBJ1-2

CDR3aa: CASSFGQGAQYF
CDR3nt: TGTGCCAGCAGTTTCGGGCAGGGTGCGCAGTATTTT
abundance: few
d_gene: -
v_gene: TRBV27
j_gene: TRBJ2-3

CDR3aa: CASTLALNTEAFF
CDR3nt: TGTGCCAGTACCTTGGCTCTGAACACTGAAGCTTTCTTT
abundance: -
d_gene: -
v_gene: TRBV19
j_gene: TRBJ1-1

CDR3aa: CASSIGLAGARYNEQFF
CDR3nt: TGTGCCAGCAGCATCGGACTAGCGGGGGCCCGATACAATGAGCAGTTCTTC
abundance: -
d_gene: TRBD2
v_gene: TRBV5-4
j_gene: TRBJ2-1

CDR3aa: CASSLLPGRGATDTQYF
CDR3nt: TGTGCCAGCAGCCTCCTTCCGGGGCGGGGGGCCACAGATACGCAGTATTTT
abundance: -
d_gene: TRBD2
v_gene: TRBV14
j_gene: TRBJ2-3

CDR3aa: CASSIGTAEKLFF
CDR3nt: TGTGCCAGTAGTATAGGGACAGCTGAAAAACTGTTTTTT
abundance: few
d_gene: -
v_gene: TRBV19
j_gene: TRBJ1-4

CDR3aa: CASSFTRAEGIQYF
CDR3nt: TGTGCCAGCAGTTTCACCCGGGCCGAGGGCATTCAGTACTTC
abundance: -
d_gene: -
v_gene: TRBV27
j_gene: TRBJ2-4

CDR3aa: CASSLSATDSPLHF
CDR3nt: TGTGCCAGCAGCTTAAGTGCGACAGATTCACCCCTCCACTTT
abundance: -
d_gene: -
v_gene: TRBV7-3
j_gene: TRBJ1-6

CDR3aa: CASSFVGVEQYF
CDR3nt: TGTGCCAGCAGTTTTGTAGGGGTCGAGCAGTACTTC
abundance: -
d_gene: -
v_gene: TRBV7-2
j_gene: TRBJ2-7

CDR3aa: CASSISNTEAFF
CDR3nt: TGTGCCAGTAGTATATCTAACACTGAAGCTTTCTTT
abundance: once
d_gene: -
v_gene: TRBV19
j_gene: TRBJ1-1

CDR3aa: CASSSNFYEQYF
CDR3nt: TGTGCCAGCAGTTCGAACTTCTACGAGCAGTACTTC
abundance: -
d_gene: -
v_gene: TRBV27
j_gene: TRBJ2-7

CDR3aa: CAWSSSDIGTGYTF
CDR3nt: TGTGCCTGGAGCTCTTCGGACATAGGAACGGGCTACACCTTC
abundance: -
d_gene: -
v_gene: TRBV30
j_gene: TRBJ1-2

CDR3aa: CASSPTGSSYNSPLHF
CDR3nt: TGCGCCAGCAGTCCGACAGGGAGCTCCTATAATTCACCCCTCCACTTT
abundance: few
d_gene: TRBD1
v_gene: TRBV5-1
j_gene: TRBJ1-6

CDR3aa: CASSEREDRGVTEAFF
CDR3nt: TGTGCCAGCAGTGAAAGGGAGGACAGGGGTGTCACTGAAGCTTTCTTT
abundance: once
d_gene: TRBD1
v_gene: TRBV6-1
j_gene: TRBJ1-1

CDR3aa: CASRGIFDRAAHSPLHF
CDR3nt: TGTGCCAGCAGGGGAATCTTTGACAGGGCGGCTCATTCACCCCTCCACTTT
abundance: -
d_gene: TRBD1
v_gene: TRBV2
j_gene: TRBJ1-6

CDR3aa: CAISESVQPQHF
CDR3nt: TGTGCCATCAGTGAATCGGTTCAGCCCCAGCATTTT
abundance: many
d_gene: -
v_gene: TRBV10-3
j_gene: TRBJ1-5

CDR3aa: CASMSGPFTDTQYF
CDR3nt: TGTGCCAGCATGAGCGGCCCCTTCACAGATACGCAGTATTTT
abundance: -
d_gene: -
v_gene: TRBV6-5
j_gene: TRBJ2-3

CDR3aa: CASSPLQGSEQYF
CDR3nt: TGTGCCAGCAGCCCACTACAGGGGAGCGAGCAGTACTTC
abundance: -
d_gene: TRBD1
v_gene: TRBV11-1
j_gene: TRBJ2-7

CDR3aa: CASSLTGVNTEAFF
CDR3nt: TGTGCCAGCAGCCTGACAGGGGTGAACACTGAAGCTTTCTTT
abundance: -
d_gene: TRBD1
v_gene: TRBV25-1
j_gene: TRBJ1-1

CDR3aa: CAWSIGGYGYTF
CDR3nt: TGTGCCTGGAGTATTGGAGGCTATGGCTACACCTTC
abundance: -
d_gene: -
v_gene: TRBV30
j_gene: TRBJ1-2

CDR3aa: CASKFGRENEKLFF
CDR3nt: TGTGCCAGCAAATTTGGCAGGGAAAATGAAAAACTGTTTTTT
abundance: -
d_gene: -
v_gene: TRBV2
j_gene: TRBJ1-4

CDR3aa: CASSPRGGDTDTQYF
CDR3nt: TGTGCCAGCAGCCCCCGGGGGGGCGACACAGATACGCAGTATTTT
abundance: -
d_gene: TRBD2
v_gene: TRBV9
j_gene: TRBJ2-3

CDR3aa: CASSDPGGGNTEAFF
CDR3nt: TGTGCCAGCAGTGACCCAGGGGGAGGGAACACTGAAGCTTTCTTT
abundance: -
d_gene: TRBD1
v_gene: TRBV6-1
j_gene: TRBJ1-1

CDR3aa: CASTLDSNNSPLHF
CDR3nt: TGTGCCAGCACCCTGGACAGTAATAATTCACCCCTCCACTTT
abundance: -
d_gene: -
v_gene: TRBV2
j_gene: TRBJ1-6